This T cell receptor (beta chain) was captured by sequencing in a study of cytomegalovirus exposure and HLA in healthy donors. The overall study: Among the roughly 400 genotyped donors, about 81% were placed in the Caucasian-associated ancestry cluster. Study-level results: Most TCR sequences were rare, but some public TCRs occurred in many donors. A few of the chains that were CMV-associated were confirmed in vitro to be specific for CMV antigens. Later analysis suggested most CMV-associated TCR beta chains were HLA-restricted.

Germline lookup yields CDR1 SEHNR and CDR2 FQNEAQ (reference sequence). V trimming: 5 bases; J trimming: 7 bases; junction bases outside the gene matches: 18. This CDR3 has 19 amino acids. A multiplex PCR was run with 60 Vbeta primers and 13 Jbeta primers. TCRdb's copy holds only in-frame clones and misses some; the assay was immunoSEQ multiplex PCR. The sample consists of approximately 130,000 clones, 83% of them appearing once. There are a few counts of this clone. The antigen is unknown. The sequencing input was PBMCs. The clonotype was recovered from a girl aged 2 to 10 in good health and CMV-seronegative. The rearrangement joins TRBV7-9 to TRBJ2-2; TRBD1 aligns across 11 bases. Written as DNA, the CDR3 is TGTGCCAGCAGCATGGACAGGGGGCGTAGCGGGAGTATCGGCGGGGAGCTGTTTTTT. Its protein product is CASSMDRGRSGSIGGELFF.